This T cell receptor (beta chain) is drawn from a study of T-cell reconstitution after alpha-beta-depleted transplantation in children. This clonotype was observed a few times. Antigen: not known. Library preparation (for TCRbeta) was performed with unique molecular identifiers. MiXCR, run by TCRdb on the PCR reads, gives a single entry per CDR3 protein. In the table there are some 600,000 distinct CDR3 sequences, around 13% of which are singletons. Findings and limits, study-wide: Reports say that about two months after transplant, the alpha-beta T cells came out of several hundred graft clones that had expanded. Counts and diversity of T cells one year after transplant came mostly from newly produced T cells.

CDR3 length: 14 residues. V was cut by 1 base and J by 6 bases, with 13 bases left in between. The V call is TRBV12-3 or TRBV12-4, the J call TRBJ2-7; TRBD1 is a possible D gene (5 bases). The sample in question was PBMCs, mostly from graft donor cells, obtained 360 days after TCRalphabeta/CD19-depleted stem cell transplant. This TCR came from a male patient younger than 18 who had a stem cell transplant for acute myeloid leukemia, so the T cells may come from the graft donor. The chain's CDR3 is CASSLVGARGEQYF. In DNA, the CDR3 is TGTGCCAGCAGTTTAGTTGGGGCTAGGGGCGAGCAGTACTTC.